This T cell receptor (beta chain) is drawn from a study of T cells after yellow fever vaccination. Per germline, CDR1 KGHSH and CDR2 LQKENI. V was clipped by 2 bases and J by 5 bases, with 16 bases between them. The CDR3 has 16 amino acids. This clonotype was counted at least ten times. Generation of TCR cDNA used 5'RACE template switching (which added a universal primer site and UMIs). TCRdb reprocessed the 5' RACE reads with MiXCR, giving one entry per CDR3 protein. The sample has roughly 65,000 distinct CDR3 sequences, roughly 6% seen once. The sequence was collected from a man aged 18-30 years who received the YFV17D yellow fever vaccine. Sequencing used CD4+ T cells sorted from PBMCs, obtained roughly 14 days after the first yellow fever vaccination. The V call is TRBV18, the J call TRBJ1-5; D is perhaps TRBD1 (5 bases). The CDR3 nucleotides read TGTGCCAGCTCACCATCCGAAGACAGATGGCATCAGCCCCAGCATTTT. This gives the protein CASSPSEDRWHQPQHF.